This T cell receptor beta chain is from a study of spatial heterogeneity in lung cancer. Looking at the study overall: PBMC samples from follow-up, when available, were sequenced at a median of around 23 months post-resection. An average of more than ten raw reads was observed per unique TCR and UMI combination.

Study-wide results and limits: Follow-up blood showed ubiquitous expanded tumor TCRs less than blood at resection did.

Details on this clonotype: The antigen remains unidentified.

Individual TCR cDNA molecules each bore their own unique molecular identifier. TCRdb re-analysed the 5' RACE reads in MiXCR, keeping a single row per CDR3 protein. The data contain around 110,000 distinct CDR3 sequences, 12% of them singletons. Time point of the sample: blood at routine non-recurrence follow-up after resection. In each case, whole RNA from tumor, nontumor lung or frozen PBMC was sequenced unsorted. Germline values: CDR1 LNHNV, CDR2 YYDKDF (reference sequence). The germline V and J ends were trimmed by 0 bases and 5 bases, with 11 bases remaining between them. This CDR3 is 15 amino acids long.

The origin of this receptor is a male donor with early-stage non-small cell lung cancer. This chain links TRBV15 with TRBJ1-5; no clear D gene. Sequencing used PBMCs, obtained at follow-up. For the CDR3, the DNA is TGTGCCACCAGCAGAGACCGGGCAGTGGATCAGCCCCAGCATTTT. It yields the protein CATSRDRAVDQPQHF.